The clone carrying this T cell receptor (beta chain) was detected only a few times. What it binds is unknown. This entry comes from a study of T-cell reconstitution after alpha-beta-depleted transplantation in children. General observations from the study: Several patients had high TCRbeta diversity at day 60; it came from surviving recipient T cells and thymic progenitors. Counts and diversity of T cells one year after transplant came mostly from newly produced T cells. The study reportedly traced alpha-beta T cells about two months after transplant to several hundred expanded graft clones.

Construction of the TCRbeta library involved unique molecular identifiers. Using its own MiXCR run on the PCR reads, TCRdb lists one record per CDR3 protein. The sample shows just over 950,000 distinct CDR3 sequences, roughly 31% of them seen only once. This TCR derives from a boy in the first two years of life who had a stem cell transplant for SCID, so the T cells may come from the graft donor. Sequenced here: PBMCs, mostly from graft donor cells, sampled 360 days after TCRalphabeta/CD19-depleted stem cell transplant.

The CDR3 sequence is CASSSLYWESYEQYF. Here the CDR3 DNA reads TGTGCCAGCAGTTCCCTATATTGGGAATCTTACGAGCAGTACTTC. The chain employs TRBV28 and TRBJ2-7; no firm D call. CDR3 length: 15 residues. Germline loops: CDR1 MDHEN, CDR2 SYDVKM. V was trimmed by 4 bases and J by 4 bases, leaving 17 bases between them.